There are a few counts of the clone carrying this TCR beta chain. Antigen: not known. Hyperthyroidism of Graves' type that showed no ophthalmopathy progression within 18 months was stable. PBMCs came from more than 9 ml fresh peripheral blood. This sample is part of a study of T cells in Graves' hyperthyroidism and ophthalmopathy. Study context: Peripheral blood sampling occurred at initial diagnosis, before any treatment.

Researchers amplified the TCR beta CDR3 regions from RNA transcripts. The HTBI primer set was used in a first-round RT-PCR of the TCR CDR3. TCRdb reanalysed the multiplex PCR reads using MiXCR and keeps one entry per CDR3 protein. The table shows about 350,000 distinct CDR3 sequences, with roughly 13% occurring only once. This CDR3 spans 16 amino acids. Deletions cut 2 bases from V and 3 bases from J, with 15 bases between. Germline assignment: CDR1 SGDLS and CDR2 YYNGEE. Study-level results: Blood samples included most of the expanded thyroid clonotypes exceeding 0.001.

The rearrangement uses TRBV9 and TRBJ1-5; D gene unclear. What was sequenced was blood. The TCR comes from a woman aged 25 to 39 with Graves' hyperthyroidism. CDR3 DNA: TGTGCCAGCAGCGTGGGTATTCTCAGATTCAATCAGCCCCAGCATTTT. Translation gives CASSVGILRFNQPQHF.